The 16 T cell receptor beta chains listed next were all sequenced from one sample in a study of tumor and adjacent non-tumor tissue in lung cancer. The library came from three nested PCR rounds adapted from ARM-PCR protocols. From the multiplex PCR reads, TCRdb called clonotypes with MiXCR, one entry per CDR3 protein. The data show some 100,000 distinct CDR3 sequences, 55% to 65% seen once. The template was RNA from unsorted bulk tissue. More than 3 cm separated this lung sample from the edge of the tumor. Sequenced: distant non-tumor lung tissue. These receptors all come from a man aged 25-40 years with non-small cell lung cancer.

The gene calls are TRBV5-6 and TRBJ2-1; 10 nucleotides line up with TRBD2. This CDR3 spans 16 amino acids. In germline, CDR1 is SGHDT, CDR2 YYEEEE. After removal of 6 bases from V and 7 bases from J, the junction contained 13 bases not matched to a gene. The CDR3 sequence is CASTPLLAGVWNEQFF. As DNA, the CDR3 is TGTGCCAGCACCCCACTTCTAGCGGGAGTTTGGAATGAGCAGTTCTTC.

This clonotype has at least ten counts. The CDR3 loop is CASSYEGQGALEQYF. CDR3 in DNA: TGTGCCAGCAGTTACGAGGGACAGGGGGCCCTCGAGCAGTACTTC. V usage is TRBV6-6 and J usage is TRBJ2-7; the match to TRBD1 covers 12 bases. V shed 2 bases, J shed 6 bases, and the junction held 5 bases outside the gene matches. CDR1 and CDR2 from the germline V gene are MNHNY and SVGAGI (reference sequence). The CDR3 has 15 amino acids.

As to this clonotype: The CDR3 ends on some other residue instead of the conserved phenylalanine or tryptophan, so this is likely a read error. The chain carries TRBV6-2 or TRBV6-3 and TRBJ2-1; TRBD2 agrees at 9 bases. Germline CDR1 reads MNHEY; CDR2 reads SVGEGT. The length of the CDR3 is 14 residues. This CDR3 is CASNLGLAYNKQFL. CDR3 coding DNA: TGTGCCAGCAACCTGGGACTAGCATACAATAAGCAGTTCTTA.

In regard to this clonotype: Just one base apart from a much larger clone, this may be a read error. The chain carries TRBV10-2 and TRBJ2-7, with D tentatively TRBD2 (6 bases). The ends were cut back, 6 bases at V and 5 bases at J, with 11 bases in the middle. The CDR3 totals 12 residues. Germline loops: CDR1 WSHSY, CDR2 SAAADI. Here the CDR3 DNA reads TGCGCCAGCAGCGAACTAGCTGACGAGCAGTACTTC. Residues: CASSELADEQYF.

Remarks on this clonotype: A much bigger clone sits one base away, suggesting this may be a read error. The chain recombines TRBV29-1 with TRBJ2-5; no reliable D call. The V gene's germline CDR1 is SQVTM and CDR2 ANQGSEA. The CDR3 runs 9 residues. Here the CDR3 reads CSVEEIQYF. As DNA, the CDR3 is TGCAGCGTTGAAGAGATCCAGTACTTC.

As concerns this clonotype: This sequence may be a read error, since a much larger clone differs from it by one base. The rearrangement links TRBV6-6 to TRBJ1-5, with D unresolved. This CDR3 contains 14 residues. The germline gives CDR1 MNHNY, CDR2 SVGAGI (reference sequence). The CDR3 is CVSSPLRTNQPQHF. The DNA of the CDR3 is TGTGTCAGCAGCCCACTAAGGACGAATCAGCCCCAGCATTTT.

Regarding this clonotype: A clone one base away is much larger, so this may be a read error. This rearrangement joins TRBV28 to TRBJ2-1; 8 bases are shared with TRBD2. J was trimmed by 8 bases and V by 1 base; bases with no gene match: 7. Looked up from germline, CDR1 is MDHEN and CDR2 is SYDVKM. The CDR3 spans 15 residues. The CDR3 spells CASSLFSGAFDEQFF. DNA for the CDR3: TGTGCCAGCAGTTTATTTAGCGGGGCCTTCGATGAGCAGTTCTTC.

This chain links TRBV6-5 with TRBJ2-6, with D unclear. Looked up from germline, CDR1 is MNHEY and CDR2 is SVGAGI. Trimming removed 4 bases from V and 1 base from J, with 14 bases in between. The length of the CDR3 is 17 residues. The CDR3 reads CASSSGGGISGANVLTF. CDR3 DNA sequence: TGTGCCAGCAGTTCCGGTGGTGGAATATCTGGGGCCAACGTCCTGACTTTC.

This clonotype was seen ten or more times. The V and J genes are TRBV12-3 or TRBV12-4 and TRBJ1-1, with D hard to call. This CDR3 spans 13 amino acids. V gave up 8 bases and J gave up 1 base, with 11 bases separating them. The DNA for the CDR3 is TGTGCCAGCGACTCGGTTGGGAACACTGAAGCTTTCTTT. Amino acid sequence: CASDSVGNTEAFF.

Concerning this clonotype itself: Since a much larger clone is just one base distant, this may be a read error. This chain uses TRBV12-3 or TRBV12-4 with TRBJ1-6, with 7 bases aligning to TRBD1. V trimming: 8 bases; J trimming: 3 bases; junction bases outside the gene matches: 7. The CDR3 extends over 15 amino acids. CDR3 coding DNA: TGTGCCAGCCCCCGGGACAGTCTCTATAATTCACCCCTCCACTTT. Its translation is CASPRDSLYNSPLHF.

Turning to this clonotype: Mismatch with germline at one junction end may stem from a read error. V gene TRBV20-1 combines with J gene TRBJ1-3, with D uncertain. The CDR3 is 12 amino acids. Germline assignment: CDR1 DFQATT and CDR2 SNEGSKA (reference sequence). The CDR3 coding sequence is TGCAGCGCTACGAGTCTCGGAAACACCATATATTTT. This encodes CSATSLGNTIYF.

Comment on this clonotype: An end of the junction differs from the germline gene, which may be a read error. This CDR3 is CASSAGQMNYGYTF. The CDR3 bases are TGTGCCAGCAGCGCGGGACAGATGAACTATGGCTATACCTTC. This sequence joins TRBV11-3 and TRBJ1-2, with TRBD1 identical over 7 bases. The CDR3 totals 14 residues. The germline gives CDR1 SGHNT, CDR2 YENEEA.

Notes on this clonotype: At one end, the junction sequence differs from germline, possibly due to a read error. The chain is built from TRBV4-2 and TRBJ2-1, with D hard to call. Per the germline V gene, CDR1 is LGHNA and CDR2 is YNFKEQ. This CDR3 is 15 amino acids long. Here the CDR3 DNA reads TGTACCAGCAGCCAAGATGGTAACTCCTACAATGAACAGTTCTTC. It yields the protein CTSSQDGNSYNEQFF.

With regard to this clonotype: A read error may produce the germline difference seen at one junction end. This rearrangement joins TRBV12-3 or TRBV12-4 to TRBJ2-2; either TRBD1 or TRBD2 may fit D (5 bases each). The CDR3 sequence is 14 residues long. The CDR3 here is CASSIDGGIGKLFF. CDR3 coding DNA: TGTGCCAGCAGCATTGATGGGGGAATCGGGAAGCTGTTTTTT.

Turning to this clonotype: The junction departs from the called germline gene at one end, perhaps through a read error. The V and J genes are TRBV6-5 and TRBJ2-1; 10 bases are shared with TRBD2. Germline values: CDR1 MNHEY, CDR2 SVGAGI. There are 15 residues in the CDR3. The DNA for the CDR3 is TGTGCCAGCAGCCAAGCGGGGGGGTCCTACAATGAGCACTTCTTC. Protein product: CASSQAGGSYNEHFF.

This clonotype came up once. CDR3 sequence reads: CASTWGQGEHFF. The CDR3, as DNA: TGTGCCAGCACTTGGGGACAGGGCGAACATTTCTTC. The gene calls are TRBV6-2 or TRBV6-3 and TRBJ2-1; 9 nucleotides match TRBD1. The CDR3 sequence is 12 residues long. The V segment lost 7 bases and the J segment 16 bases; nucleotides outside the gene matches: 11. The germline V gene has CDR1 MNHEY and CDR2 SVGEGT.